The T cell receptor beta chain under discussion was sequenced for a study of OX40 agonist ivuxolimab in advanced cancers. About the investigation overall: The costimulatory receptor OX40 (CD134) was targeted by ivuxolimab, a fully human IgG2 agonistic monoclonal antibody. Intravenous ivuxolimab was administered to patients every 2 weeks at six dose levels: 0.01, 0.1, 0.3, 1.5, 3 and 10 mg/kg. Of the approximately 50 dose-escalation patients, hepatocellular carcinoma was present in about 20, melanoma in roughly 15, renal cell carcinoma in 9 and head and neck cancer in 9. The dose-escalation cohort was about 87% male with a mean age of approximately 60 years, ranging from roughly 20 to 80. Prior anti-PD-1, anti-PD-L1 or anti-CTLA-4 therapy was permitted, and 40% of dose-escalation patients had received checkpoint inhibitors. Partial responses occurred in three dose-escalation patients: two with cutaneous melanoma and one with hepatocellular carcinoma. Peripheral TCRbeta sequencing aimed to test whether ivuxolimab altered TCR sequence diversity and caused clonal T-cell expansion. The paper describes the monotherapy dose-escalation part (N of about 57 patients) of the phase I trial of ivuxolimab. The paper as a whole reports these results and caveats: Which antigens the clonally expanded peripheral T cells were specific for was not determined. Partial responders in the 0.1-3.0 mg/kg groups had among the lowest normalized peripheral clonal expansion, especially among CD8+ T cells. Clonal expansion of both CD4+ and CD8+ blood T cells was observed from baseline to week 6 at doses 0.1 to 3.0 mg/kg. Low levels of normalized T-cell clonal expansion were also shown by some nonresponding patients. After ivuxolimab, CD8+ T cells had more expanded clones than CD4+ T cells on average.

The trial excluded patients who had a history of autoimmune disease or who were on systemic immunosuppression. Peripheral blood for TCR sequencing was drawn from every dose cohort at baseline, at cycle 4 day 1 and at cycle 7 day 1. The samples were taken from a phase I, first-in-human, multicenter, open-label dose-escalation trial of ivuxolimab. Adults with locally advanced or metastatic melanoma, renal cell carcinoma, hepatocellular carcinoma or head and neck squamous cell carcinoma were enrolled in the trial. CD4+ and CD8+ T cells were sorted separately from peripheral blood before TCR sequencing. Genomic DNA was extracted from sorted cells for sequencing of the TCRbeta CDR3 region. The immunoSEQ Assay was used to sequence the TCRbeta CDR3 regions. The table was pulled from immuneACCESS by TCRdb, which kept in-frame rearrangements only. Such tables lose some clones; where checked, under half of the loss comes from unresolved V genes, and the rest has no known cause. This sample gives some 77,000 clones in total; 65% to 85% of them show up just once. The ten largest clones take up 0.76% of the sample.

In regard to this clone: Its antigen target is currently unknown. Per-base qualities were not stored, and no clone one base away is much larger.

The germline V gene yields SGHVS for CDR1 and FNYEAQ for CDR2. The CDR3 starts with the cysteine, ends with the phenylalanine, and has 16 residues. The CDR3 DNA has 48 bases and is translated from base 1. V loses 4 bases, J loses 3 bases, and the germline ends lie 16 bases apart. Specimen: CD4+ or CD8+ T cells sorted from blood, collected in a trial of the OX40 agonist ivuxolimab. The chain is assembled from TRBV7-6 and TRBJ1-3; the D segment could be TRBD1, given 6 matching bases. The receptor was isolated from an adult with an advanced solid tumor such as melanoma, head and neck, liver or kidney cancer. CDR3 protein: CASSSGAGTGGNTIYF. The DNA is as follows: TGTGCCAGCAGCTCAGGGGCCGGGACGGGTGGAAACACCATATATTTT.